The rows below give T cell receptor beta chains drawn from one sample of a study of technical replicates of blood from several donors. Profiling relied on immunoSEQ multiplex PCR, and the TCRdb table lists in-frame clones only, not all of them. This table holds under 35,000 clones, more than 80% found once. Material: PBMCs. The receptor set was obtained from a human donor in good health. Some clones in this sample may be carry-over from other donors' samples. CDR3s include the opening cysteine and the closing phenylalanine or tryptophan. D genes are given only for firm matches. The size of a clone is reported for some rows only, either as once, few or many, or as a class for expanded clones.

d_call j_call clone_size v_call cdr3_nt cdr3_aa
TRBD2 TRBJ2-2 NA TRBV19 TGTGCCAGTAAGGGTCGGGCGGGGGGCTCCCTAGGCACCGGGGAGCTGTTTTTT CASKGRAGGSLGTGELFF
NA TRBJ1-2 NA TRBV4-2 TGTGCCAGCAGCCAACATGGGGCAGGGTGGAATGGCTACACCTTC CASSQHGAGWNGYTF
TRBD1 TRBJ1-3 NA TRBV6-5 TGTGCCAGCAGGCAGGGGGCAGACACCATATATTTT CASRQGADTIYF
TRBD1 TRBJ1-1 NA TRBV28 TGTGCCAGCAGTTTGGGGACAGGGTTGAACACTGAAGCTTTCTTT CASSLGTGLNTEAFF
TRBD2 TRBJ2-7 NA TRBV6-5 TGTGCCAGCAGTTCGATTAGCGGGAGGTACGAGCAGTACTTC CASSSISGRYEQYF
TRBD1 TRBJ2-7 few TRBV4-1 TGCGCCAGCAGCCAAGATCCGGGGACAGATTACGAGCAGTACTTC CASSQDPGTDYEQYF
NA TRBJ1-4 NA TRBV28 TGTGCCAGCAGCCCCGCTAGCGTTAATGAAAAACTGTTTTTT CASSPASVNEKLFF
TRBD1 TRBJ2-4 once TRBV7-6 TGTGCCAGCAGCTTGACGACAGGGGCAGCCAAAAACATTCAGTACTTC CASSLTTGAAKNIQYF
NA TRBJ2-5 NA TRBV4-1 TGCGCCAGCAGCCAAGATCTCGAGGGCGCGTACCAAGAGACCCAGTACTTC CASSQDLEGAYQETQYF
NA TRBJ2-5 NA TRBV4-3 TGCGCCAGCAGCCAAGTCCGAGGGAGGTCAAGAGAGACCCAGTACTTC CASSQVRGRSRETQYF
TRBD2 TRBJ2-3 once TRBV5-4 TGTGCCAGCAGCTCCTCTAGCGGGGGGACAGATACGCAGTATTTT CASSSSSGGTDTQYF
TRBD2 TRBJ2-5 NA TRBV5-1 TGCGCCAGCAGCTCGGCCCTAACCACTAGCGGGGAAGAGACCCAGTACTTC CASSSALTTSGEETQYF
TRBD2 TRBJ2-1 NA TRBV5-1 TGCGCCAGCAGCTTGAGGGGAGCGGGGGCCACGGCAAATGAGCAGTTCTTC CASSLRGAGATANEQFF
TRBD1 TRBJ1-2 NA TRBV6-5 TGTGCCAGCATCCCGGGGGCCGGGACAGCCTATGGCTACACCTTC CASIPGAGTAYGYTF